These 10 T cell receptor beta chains originate from one sample sequenced in a study of identical twins (TCRdb year 2016). Libraries were built with 5' RACE. Sequencing took place on an Illumina HiSeq 2000. TCRdb itself trimmed the public reads at Q25 with fastp, ran MiXCR and retained productive beta chains. Each entry is one CDR3 protein sequence, shown with its most common DNA and genes. Within this sample are around 1.7 million distinct CDR3 sequences, with about 30% of them counted one time only. The top ten clones comprise approximately 0.29% of the sample. Sequences were obtained from cord blood. These receptors were taken from a newborn girl in good health.

The rearrangement uses TRBV27 and TRBJ2-3, with D possibly matching TRBD1 (6 bases). Germline V CDR1 and CDR2: MNHEY, SMNVEV (reference sequence). The CDR3 has 15 amino acids. With 3 bases removed from V and 6 bases from J, the gap between germline ends came to 16 bases. CDR3 sequence: CASSFFPSGEDTQYF. CDR3 sequence (DNA): TGTGCCAGCAGTTTCTTCCCTTCAGGGGAGGATACGCAGTATTTT.

In its sample, this clonotype was seen a few times. The CDR3 DNA follows: TGCAGTGCTACGGCAGGGCCACCCTACGAGCAGTACTTC. Translated, it gives CSATAGPPYEQYF. This chain connects TRBV20-1 to TRBJ2-7; maybe TRBD1 (5 bases). V lost 4 bases and J lost 2, with 12 bases in between. In germline, CDR1 is DFQATT, CDR2 SNEGSKA (reference sequence). The CDR3 extends over 13 amino acids.

The table lists this clonotype with a few counts. The chain couples TRBV29-1 to TRBJ2-1; tentative D call: TRBD1 (5 bases). V was cut by 4 bases and J by 2 bases, with 9 bases left in between. The CDR3 runs to 13 residues. The germline V gene encodes CDR1 SQVTM and CDR2 ANQGSEA. Written as DNA, the CDR3 is TGCAGCGTTGTGGGGCGGACCTACAATGAGCAGTTCTTC. As protein: CSVVGRTYNEQFF.

In its sample, this clonotype was seen many times. The chain recombines TRBV4-2 with TRBJ2-5; 7 bases line up with TRBD2. The germline V gene encodes CDR1 LGHNA and CDR2 YNFKEQ. The J segment lost 1 base and the V segment lost 1 base, leaving 0 bases of the junction unmatched. This CDR3 comprises 14 residues. The CDR3 DNA is TGTGCCAGCAGCCAAGGGACTAGCCAAGAGACCCAGTACTTC. Residues: CASSQGTSQETQYF.

V gene TRBV28 combines with J gene TRBJ2-3; perhaps TRBD1 as D (7 bases). V dropped 3 bases and J dropped 1 base, with 14 bases sitting between them. CDR3 length equals 16 residues. Germline values: CDR1 MDHEN, CDR2 SYDVKM. CDR3 in amino acids: CASSFGRGVRTDTQYF. Written as DNA, the CDR3 is TGTGCCAGCAGTTTTGGCAGGGGGGTACGCACAGATACGCAGTATTTT.

The chain links TRBV3-1 to TRBJ2-1, with 10 bases lining up with TRBD2. This CDR3 comprises 15 residues. CDR1 is LGHDT and CDR2 is YNNKEL in the germline V gene (reference sequence). V shed 3 bases and J 6 bases; nucleotides not matched to a gene: 5. This chain's CDR3 is CASSHLAGVGNEQFF. CDR3 DNA: TGTGCCAGCAGCCACCTAGCGGGAGTCGGCAATGAGCAGTTCTTC.

This clonotype was picked up a small number of times. The chain is built from TRBV13 and TRBJ2-3, with 13 bases fitting TRBD2. Trimming cost V 5 bases and J 6 bases; bases outside gene matches: 8. Germline loops: CDR1 PRHDT, CDR2 FYEKMQ (reference sequence). The CDR3 has 16 amino acids. CDR3 DNA sequence: TGTGCCAGCAGCCCCCGGACTAGCGGGGGATTGGATACGCAGTATTTT. It yields the protein CASSPRTSGGLDTQYF.

This clonotype has ten or more counts. The chain carries TRBV4-1 and TRBJ2-5; 8 nucleotides align to TRBD2. Germline V lookup: CDR1 MGHRA, CDR2 YSYEKL. The CDR3 runs to 18 residues. J gave up 1 base and V 1 base, and 11 bases lay outside the gene matches. CDR3 nucleotide sequence: TGCGCCAGCAGCCAAGCCCCCTTAAAGCGGGGGTTCCAAGAGACCCAGTACTTC. Its translation: CASSQAPLKRGFQETQYF.

The chain joins TRBV12-3 or TRBV12-4 to TRBJ2-1; no reliable D call. V was cut by 3 bases and J by 6 bases, with 12 bases left in between. CDR3 size: 14 residues. The DNA for the CDR3 is TGTGCCAGCAGTTTCCCCTCTAACGGCAATGAGCAGTTCTTC. This translates into CASSFPSNGNEQFF.

V is TRBV10-2 and J is TRBJ1-6; D perhaps matches TRBD1 (6 bases). Trimming took 6 bases from V and 0 from J, leaving 12 bases between them. In germline, CDR1 is WSHSY, CDR2 SAAADI. The CDR3 loop spans 16 amino acids. The CDR3 loop is CASSRRDISYNSPLHF. The CDR3 region has the DNA TGCGCCAGCAGCCGCCGGGACATCTCCTATAATTCACCCCTCCACTTT.